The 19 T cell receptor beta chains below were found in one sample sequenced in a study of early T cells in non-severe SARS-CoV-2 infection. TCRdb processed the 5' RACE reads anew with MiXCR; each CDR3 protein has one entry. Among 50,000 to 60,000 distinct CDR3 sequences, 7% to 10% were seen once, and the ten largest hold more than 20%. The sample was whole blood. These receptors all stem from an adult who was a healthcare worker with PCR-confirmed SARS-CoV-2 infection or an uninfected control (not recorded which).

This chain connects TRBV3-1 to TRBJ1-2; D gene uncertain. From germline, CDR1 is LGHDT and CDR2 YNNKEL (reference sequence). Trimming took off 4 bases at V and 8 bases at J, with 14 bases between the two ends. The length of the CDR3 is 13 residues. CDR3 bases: TGTGCCAGCAGCCCCCCAGCAGGACTCGGCTACACCTTC. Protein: CASSPPAGLGYTF. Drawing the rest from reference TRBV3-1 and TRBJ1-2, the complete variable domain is DTAVSQTPKYLVTQMGNDKSIKCEQNLGHDTMYWYKQDSKKFLKIMFSYNNKELIINETVPNRFSPKSPDKAHLNLHINSLELGDSAVYFCASSPPAGLGYTFGSGTRLTVV.

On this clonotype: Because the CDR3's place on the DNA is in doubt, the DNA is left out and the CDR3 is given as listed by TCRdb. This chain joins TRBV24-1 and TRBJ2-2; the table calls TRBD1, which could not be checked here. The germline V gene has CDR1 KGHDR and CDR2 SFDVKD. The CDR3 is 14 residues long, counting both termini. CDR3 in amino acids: CATNRQGSPGSCFF.

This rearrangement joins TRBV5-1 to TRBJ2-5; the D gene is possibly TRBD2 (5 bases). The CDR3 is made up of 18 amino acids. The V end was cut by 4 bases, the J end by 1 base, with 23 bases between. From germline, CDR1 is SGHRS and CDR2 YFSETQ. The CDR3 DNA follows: TGCGCCAGCAGCGCAGCGCCAAGGACGAGCGGAGTCCAAGAGACCCAGTACTTC. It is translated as CASSAAPRTSGVQETQYF. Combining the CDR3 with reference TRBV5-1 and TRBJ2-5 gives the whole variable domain KAGVTQTPRYLIKTRGQQVTLSCSPISGHRSVSWYQQTPGQGLQFLFEYFSETQRNKGNFPGRFSGRQFSNSRSEMNVSTLELGDSALYLCASSAAPRTSGVQETQYFGPGTRLLVL.

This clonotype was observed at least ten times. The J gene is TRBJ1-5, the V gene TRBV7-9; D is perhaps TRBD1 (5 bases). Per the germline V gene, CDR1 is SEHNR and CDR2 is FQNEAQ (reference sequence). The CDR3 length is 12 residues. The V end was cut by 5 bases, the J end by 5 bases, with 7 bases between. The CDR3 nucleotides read TGTGCCAGCAGCGTGACAGATCAGCCCCAGCATTTT. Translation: CASSVTDQPQHF.

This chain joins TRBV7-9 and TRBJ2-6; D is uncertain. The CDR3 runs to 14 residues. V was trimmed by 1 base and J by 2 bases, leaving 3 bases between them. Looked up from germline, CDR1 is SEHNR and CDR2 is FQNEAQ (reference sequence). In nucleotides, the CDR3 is TGTGCCAGCAGCTTAGATGCTGGGGCCAACGTCCTGACTTTC. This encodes CASSLDAGANVLTF. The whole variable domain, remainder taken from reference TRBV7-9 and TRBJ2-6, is DTGVSQNPRHKITKRGQNVTFRCDPISEHNRLYWYRQTLGQGPEFLTYFQNEAQLEKSRLLSDRFSAERPKGSFSTLEIQRTEQGDSAMYLCASSLDAGANVLTFGAGSRLTVL.

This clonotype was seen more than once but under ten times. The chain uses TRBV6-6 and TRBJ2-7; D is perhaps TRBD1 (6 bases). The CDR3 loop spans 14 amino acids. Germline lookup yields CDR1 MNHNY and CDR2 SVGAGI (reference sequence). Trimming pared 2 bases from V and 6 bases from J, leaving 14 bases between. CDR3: CASSYGGQRPEQYF. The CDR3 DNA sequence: TGTGCCAGCAGTTACGGTGGACAGCGCCCCGAGCAGTACTTC.

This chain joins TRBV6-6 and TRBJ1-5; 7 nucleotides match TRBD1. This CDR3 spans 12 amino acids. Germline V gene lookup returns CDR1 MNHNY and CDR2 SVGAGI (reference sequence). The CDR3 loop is CAIGGNNQPQHF. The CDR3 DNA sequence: TGTGCGATAGGGGGCAACAATCAGCCCCAGCATTTT.

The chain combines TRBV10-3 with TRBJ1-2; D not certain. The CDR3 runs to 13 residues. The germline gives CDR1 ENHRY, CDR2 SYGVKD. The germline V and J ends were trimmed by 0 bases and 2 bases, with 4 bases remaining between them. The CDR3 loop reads CAISESGNYGYTF. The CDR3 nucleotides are TGTGCCATCAGTGAGTCGGGGAACTATGGCTACACCTTC.

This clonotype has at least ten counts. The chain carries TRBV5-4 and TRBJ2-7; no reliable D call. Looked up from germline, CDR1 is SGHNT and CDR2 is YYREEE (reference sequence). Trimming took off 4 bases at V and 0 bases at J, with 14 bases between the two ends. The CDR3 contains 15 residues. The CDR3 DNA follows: TGTGCCAGCAGCGTCCGGGTTCTTAGCTCCTACGAGCAGTACTTC. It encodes CASSVRVLSSYEQYF.

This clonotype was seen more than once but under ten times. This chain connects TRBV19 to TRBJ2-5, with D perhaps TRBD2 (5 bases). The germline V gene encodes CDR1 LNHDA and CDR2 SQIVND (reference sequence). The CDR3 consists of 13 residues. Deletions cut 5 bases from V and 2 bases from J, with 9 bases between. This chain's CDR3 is CASSALGQETQYF. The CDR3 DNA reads TGTGCCAGTAGTGCACTAGGTCAAGAGACCCAGTACTTC.

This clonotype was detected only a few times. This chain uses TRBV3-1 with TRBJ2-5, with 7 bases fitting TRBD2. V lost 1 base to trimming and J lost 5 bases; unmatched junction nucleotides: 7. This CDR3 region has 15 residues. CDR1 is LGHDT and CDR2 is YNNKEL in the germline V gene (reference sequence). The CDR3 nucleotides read TGTGCCAGCAGCCAAGCCGGGGGGTATGAGGAGACCCAGTACTTC. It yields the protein CASSQAGGYEETQYF.

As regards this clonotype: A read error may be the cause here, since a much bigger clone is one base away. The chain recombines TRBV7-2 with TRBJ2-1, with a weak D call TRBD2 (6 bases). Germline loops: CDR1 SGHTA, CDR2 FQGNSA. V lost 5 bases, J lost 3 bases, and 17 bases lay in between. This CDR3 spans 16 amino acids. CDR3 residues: CASSHTGDALYNEQFF. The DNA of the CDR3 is TGTGCCAGCAGCCATACGGGGGACGCCCTCTACAATGAGCAGTTCTTC.

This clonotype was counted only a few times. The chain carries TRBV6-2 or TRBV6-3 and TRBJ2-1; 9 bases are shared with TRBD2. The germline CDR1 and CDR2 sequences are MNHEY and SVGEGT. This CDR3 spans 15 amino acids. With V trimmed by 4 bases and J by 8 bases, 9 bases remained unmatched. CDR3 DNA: TGTGCCAGCAGTTCCTGGCGGGGGGGCCGGGATGAGCAGTTCTTC. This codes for CASSSWRGGRDEQFF.

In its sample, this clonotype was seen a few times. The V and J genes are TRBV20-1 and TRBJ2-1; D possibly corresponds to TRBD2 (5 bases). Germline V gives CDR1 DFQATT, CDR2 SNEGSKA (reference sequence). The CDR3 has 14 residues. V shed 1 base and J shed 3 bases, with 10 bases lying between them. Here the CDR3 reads CSARGAVFYNEQFF. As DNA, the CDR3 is TGCAGTGCTAGAGGAGCGGTGTTCTACAATGAGCAGTTCTTC.

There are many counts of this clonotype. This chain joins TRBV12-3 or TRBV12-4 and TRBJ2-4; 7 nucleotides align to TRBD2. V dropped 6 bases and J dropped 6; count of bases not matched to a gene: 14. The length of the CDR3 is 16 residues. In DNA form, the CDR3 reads TGTGCCAGCAGGCACGCGGGACTACCTCCCCTAAACATTCAGTACTTC. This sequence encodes CASRHAGLPPLNIQYF.

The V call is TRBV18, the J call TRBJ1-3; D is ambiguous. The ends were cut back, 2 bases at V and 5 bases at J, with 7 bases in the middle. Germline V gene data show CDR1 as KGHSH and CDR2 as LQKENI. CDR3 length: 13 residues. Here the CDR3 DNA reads TGTGCCAGCTCACCATCGACCCGAAACACCATATATTTT. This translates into CASSPSTRNTIYF.

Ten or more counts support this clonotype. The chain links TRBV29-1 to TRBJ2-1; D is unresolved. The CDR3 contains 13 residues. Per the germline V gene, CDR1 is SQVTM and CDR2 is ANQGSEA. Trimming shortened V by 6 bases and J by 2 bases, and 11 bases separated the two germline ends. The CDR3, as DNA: TGCAGCGTGCTGTCCGGCCCCTACAATGAGCAGTTCTTC. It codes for CSVLSGPYNEQFF.

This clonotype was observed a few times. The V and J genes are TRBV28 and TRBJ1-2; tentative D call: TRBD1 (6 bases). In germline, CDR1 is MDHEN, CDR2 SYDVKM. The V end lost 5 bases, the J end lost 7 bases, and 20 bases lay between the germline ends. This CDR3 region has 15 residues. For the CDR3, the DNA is TGTGCCAGCAGTGCCCACAGGGTCTCTTTCGGTGGCTACACCTTC. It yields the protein CASSAHRVSFGGYTF.

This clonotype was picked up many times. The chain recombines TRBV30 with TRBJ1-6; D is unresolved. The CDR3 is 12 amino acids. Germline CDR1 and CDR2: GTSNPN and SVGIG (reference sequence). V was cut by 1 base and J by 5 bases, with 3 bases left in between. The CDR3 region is CAWSENNSPLHF. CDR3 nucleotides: TGTGCCTGGAGTGAAAATAATTCACCCCTCCACTTT.